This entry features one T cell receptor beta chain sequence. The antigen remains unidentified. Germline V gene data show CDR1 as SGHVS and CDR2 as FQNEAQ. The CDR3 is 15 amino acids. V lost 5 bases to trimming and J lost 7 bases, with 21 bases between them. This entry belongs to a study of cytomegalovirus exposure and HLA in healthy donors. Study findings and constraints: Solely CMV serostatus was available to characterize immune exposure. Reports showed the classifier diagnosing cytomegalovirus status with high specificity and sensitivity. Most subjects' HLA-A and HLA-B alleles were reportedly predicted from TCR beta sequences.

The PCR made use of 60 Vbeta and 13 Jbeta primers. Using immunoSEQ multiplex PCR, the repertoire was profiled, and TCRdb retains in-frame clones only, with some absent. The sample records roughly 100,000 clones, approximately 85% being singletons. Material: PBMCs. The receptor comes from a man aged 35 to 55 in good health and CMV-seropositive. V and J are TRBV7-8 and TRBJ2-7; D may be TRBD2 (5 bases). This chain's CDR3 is CASSPFRTPLREQYF. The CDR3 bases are TGTGCCAGCAGCCCCTTCAGGACTCCGCTACGAGAGCAGTACTTC.